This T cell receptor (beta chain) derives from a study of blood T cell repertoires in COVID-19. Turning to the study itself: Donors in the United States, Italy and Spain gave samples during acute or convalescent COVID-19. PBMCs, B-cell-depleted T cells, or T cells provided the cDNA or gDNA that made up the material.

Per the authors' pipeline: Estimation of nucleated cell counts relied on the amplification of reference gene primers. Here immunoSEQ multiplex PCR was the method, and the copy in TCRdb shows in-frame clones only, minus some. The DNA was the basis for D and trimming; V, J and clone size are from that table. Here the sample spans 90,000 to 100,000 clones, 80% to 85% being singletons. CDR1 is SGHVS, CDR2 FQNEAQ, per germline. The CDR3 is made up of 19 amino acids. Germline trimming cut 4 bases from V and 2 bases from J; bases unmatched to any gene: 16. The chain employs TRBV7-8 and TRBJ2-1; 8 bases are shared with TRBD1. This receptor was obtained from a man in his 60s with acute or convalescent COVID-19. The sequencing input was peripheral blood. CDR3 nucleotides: TGTGCCAGCAGCTCGCCCACTAAAGGACAGGGTCGCCCCTACAATGAGCAGTTCTTC. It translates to CASSSPTKGQGRPYNEQFF.